This T cell receptor (beta chain) stems from a study of blood T cell repertoires in COVID-19. Authors' analysis steps: Amplification from reference gene primers served as the basis for estimated nucleated cell counts. The data were produced by immunoSEQ multiplex PCR, yet TCRdb's version contains in-frame clones alone and is incomplete. D and trimming were read from the DNA, whereas the V and J calls and clone size are those reported in that table. The data show fewer than 350,000 clones, 86% seen once. V shed 0 bases and J shed 2 bases, with 13 bases lying between them. Germline CDR1 is LGHNT and CDR2 is FRNRAP. CDR3 length: 16 amino acids.

This chain connects TRBV12-5 to TRBJ1-1; no firm D call. The clonotype was recovered from a woman aged 70-85 years with COVID-19, enrolled during active disease. Sequencing was performed on peripheral blood. DNA for the CDR3: TGTGCTAGTGGTTTGGTACGTCCGGGAACTAACACTGAAGCTTTCTTT. Translating it yields CASGLVRPGTNTEAFF. The full variable domain, with the rest looked up from reference TRBV12-5 and TRBJ1-1, is DARVTQTPRHKVTEMGQEVTMRCQPILGHNTVFWYRQTMMQGLELLAYFRNRAPLDDSGMPKDRFSAEMPDATLATLKIQPSEPRDSAVYFCASGLVRPGTNTEAFFGQGTRLTVV.